The 27 T cell receptor beta chains presented below share a single source sample, sequenced in a study of T-cell reconstitution after alpha-beta-depleted transplantation in children. General study points: T-cell numbers and diversity one year post-transplant derived largely from freshly generated T cells.

During its preparation, the TCRbeta library received unique molecular identifiers. TCRdb fed the PCR reads into MiXCR, producing one record per CDR3 protein. The sample shows around 300,000 distinct CDR3 sequences, roughly 7.8% of them seen only once. No antigen has been assigned to these receptors. The sample in question was peripheral blood, obtained 360 days after TCRalphabeta/CD19-depleted stem cell transplant. Receptors were obtained from a female patient under 10 years old who had a stem cell transplant for Fanconi anemia, so the T cells may come from the graft donor.

This clonotype was detected many times. The gene calls are TRBV20-1 and TRBJ2-5, with TRBD2 identical over 11 bases. Germline loops: CDR1 DFQATT, CDR2 SNEGSKA (reference sequence). The CDR3 totals 18 residues. V lost 3 bases to trimming and J lost 1 base; unmatched junction nucleotides: 13. CDR3 nucleotides: TGCAGTGCTAGCCGTTTAGCGGGAGGGCTCAAGAGCCAAGAGACCCAGTACTTC. It specifies CSASRLAGGLKSQETQYF.

J is TRBJ1-5 and V is TRBV28; D possibly corresponds to TRBD1 (6 bases). Trimming took off 6 bases at V and 0 bases at J, with 12 bases between the two ends. Per germline, CDR1 MDHEN and CDR2 SYDVKM. This CDR3 region has 15 residues. In nucleotides, the CDR3 is TGTGCCAGCAGGGCGGAGGGACATAGCAATCAGCCCCAGCATTTT. It encodes CASRAEGHSNQPQHF.

The V and J genes are TRBV20-1 and TRBJ1-6, with TRBD1 matching over 8 bases. The CDR3 is made up of 15 amino acids. Germline V gives CDR1 DFQATT, CDR2 SNEGSKA (reference sequence). CDR3 nucleotides: TGCAGCGCCGTTCCCGGGACAGGATCAGATTCACCCCTCCACTTT. It is translated as CSAVPGTGSDSPLHF.

This clonotype came up many times. The chain has TRBV21-1 and TRBJ2-6; TRBD1, the table's D call, lacks a check against the DNA. TRBV21-1 is shown as a pseudogene. This CDR3 is built from 17 residues. DNA of the CDR3: TGTGCCAGCAGGGGGACGAAAGAAAACTCTGGGGCCAACGTCCTGACTTTC. Amino acids: CASRGTKENSGANVLTF.

At least ten counts were recorded for this clonotype. This chain joins TRBV6-5 and TRBJ1-1, with TRBD1 matching 10 bases. The CDR3 runs 17 residues. V lost 0 bases, J lost 3 bases, and 7 bases stayed unmatched. In germline, CDR1 is MNHEY, CDR2 SVGAGI. The DNA of the CDR3 is TGTGCCAGCAGTTACTCGCGGACAGGGGGAGGTTACACTGAAGCTTTCTTT. Its translation is CASSYSRTGGGYTEAFF.

This clonotype was counted only a few times. The chain uses TRBV11-2 and TRBJ1-1; maybe TRBD1 (6 bases). The CDR3 has 12 residues. Germline V gene data show CDR1 as SGHAT and CDR2 as FQNNGV. V lost 6 bases and J 8 bases, leaving 13 bases between the germline ends. The CDR3 DNA reads as TGTGCCAGCAGTTGGGGACAAGGGGAAGCTTTCTTT. It translates to CASSWGQGEAFF. Using reference TRBV11-2 and TRBJ1-1 for the parts outside the CDR3, the full variable domain is EAGVAQSPRYKIIEKRQSVAFWCNPISGHATLYWYQQILGQGPKLLIQFQNNGVVDDSQLPKDRFSAERLKGVDSTLKIQPAKLEDSAVYLCASSWGQGEAFFGQGTRLTVV.

In its sample, this clonotype was seen many times. The rearrangement uses TRBV11-2 and TRBJ2-1; 12 positions agree with TRBD2. Germline lookup yields CDR1 SGHAT and CDR2 FQNNGV. The J segment lost 5 bases and the V segment lost 5 bases, leaving 7 bases of the junction unmatched. This CDR3 comprises 16 residues. CDR3 bases: TGTGCCAGCAGCACCCGACTAGCGGGGGATAACAATGAGCAGTTCTTC. This codes for CASSTRLAGDNNEQFF.

This clonotype was recorded many times. V is TRBV6-2 or TRBV6-3 and J is TRBJ2-7; D is tentatively TRBD1 or TRBD2 (5 bases each). Germline V gene data show CDR1 as MNHEY and CDR2 as SVGEGT. This CDR3 is built from 16 residues. V was pared by 0 bases and J by 3 bases, with 15 bases between. CDR3 residues: CASSYSTGKRGYEQYF. The DNA of the CDR3 is TGTGCCAGCAGTTACTCGACGGGGAAAAGGGGCTACGAGCAGTACTTC.

This rearrangement joins TRBV7-2 to TRBJ2-3; D is ambiguous. From germline, CDR1 is SGHTA and CDR2 FQGNSA. This CDR3 is 14 amino acids long. V was cut by 3 bases and J by 2 bases, with 9 bases left in between. CDR3 in amino acids: CASSFGRVTDTQYF. DNA of the CDR3: TGTGCCAGCAGCTTCGGTAGAGTCACAGATACGCAGTATTTT.

In its sample, this clonotype was seen a few times. The CDR3: CASSRGGVGYGYTF. The DNA for the CDR3 is TGTGCCAGCAGCCGTGGGGGGGTAGGCTATGGCTACACCTTC. The genes are TRBV12-3 or TRBV12-4 and TRBJ1-2; tentative D call: TRBD1 (5 bases). This CDR3 is 14 amino acids long. The ends were cut back, 6 bases at V and 4 bases at J, with 15 bases in the middle.

The sample holds many counts of this clonotype. The chain recombines TRBV19 with TRBJ1-6; D may be TRBD1 (5 bases). The germline V gene encodes CDR1 LNHDA and CDR2 SQIVND (reference sequence). The V end was cut by 4 bases, the J end by 5 bases, with 12 bases between. This CDR3 region has 15 residues. The CDR3, as DNA: TGTGCCAGTAGTAGTATGGGACGAAATAATTCACCCCTCCACTTT. Residues: CASSSMGRNNSPLHF.

A remark on this clonotype: One base away lies a much larger clone, so this may be a sequencing read error. The V call is TRBV29-1, the J call TRBJ1-1; 8 bases align to TRBD1. The CDR3 is 12 residues long. Germline V gene lookup returns CDR1 SQVTM and CDR2 ANQGSEA. Trimming cost V 7 bases and J 5 bases; bases outside gene matches: 6. CDR3 coding DNA: TGCAGCGGTAACAGGGGGTGGACTGAAGCTTTCTTT. It specifies CSGNRGWTEAFF.

In its sample, this clonotype was seen a few times. The chain has TRBV5-5 and TRBJ1-2, with D perhaps matching TRBD1 (5 bases). Trimming stripped 0 bases from V and 3 bases from J, with 12 bases between. Germline V gene sequence: CDR1 SGHKS, CDR2 YYEKEE (reference sequence). This CDR3 comprises 15 residues. CDR3 bases: TGTGCCAGCAGCTTGGGGACATTGGTCTACTATGGCTACACCTTC. This codes for CASSLGTLVYYGYTF.

At least ten counts were recorded for this clonotype. The rearrangement links TRBV24-1 to TRBJ2-5; 7 nucleotides agree with TRBD1. From germline, CDR1 is KGHDR and CDR2 SFDVKD. Trimming removed 3 bases from V and 5 bases from J; junction bases left unmatched: 8. This CDR3 spans 15 amino acids. The CDR3 DNA follows: TGTGCCACCAGTGATCCCGGGACAGACGGGGAGACCCAGTACTTC. It yields the protein CATSDPGTDGETQYF.

This clonotype was recorded many times. The chain is built from TRBV9 and TRBJ2-5, with D tentatively TRBD1 or TRBD2 (6 bases each). There are 14 residues in the CDR3. The germline CDR1 and CDR2 sequences are SGDLS and YYNGEE. V was trimmed by 6 bases and J by 2 bases, leaving 14 bases between them. CDR3 DNA sequence: TGTGCCAGCACGCGAGGGGGGTATCAAGAGACCCAGTACTTC. This encodes CASTRGGYQETQYF.

The chain recombines TRBV5-6 with TRBJ2-7, with 9 bases that match TRBD1. In germline, CDR1 is SGHDT, CDR2 YYEEEE. CDR3 length equals 17 residues. V lost 1 base to trimming and J lost 3 bases; unmatched junction nucleotides: 11. CDR3 sequence (DNA): TGTGCCAGCAGCTTGTGGGTACCGGGACAGGGACGCTACGAGCAGTACTTC. It codes for CASSLWVPGQGRYEQYF.

This clonotype has just a few counts. The CDR3 loop is CASSYGGGPSTNEQFF. The CDR3 DNA follows: TGTGCCAGCAGTTACGGCGGAGGGCCTTCAACCAATGAGCAGTTCTTC. The chain combines TRBV6-2 or TRBV6-3 with TRBJ2-1; perhaps TRBD2 as D (6 bases). The germline V gene encodes CDR1 MNHEY and CDR2 SVGEGT. V was clipped by 2 bases and J by 6 bases, with 17 bases between them. This CDR3 has 16 residues.

This clonotype was recorded many times. The gene calls are TRBV10-3 and TRBJ1-6, with D maybe TRBD1 (5 bases). Germline V gene data show CDR1 as ENHRY and CDR2 as SYGVKD. There are 13 residues in the CDR3. The germline V and J ends were trimmed by 6 bases and 5 bases, with 8 bases remaining between them. The CDR3 DNA follows: TGTGCCATCAGCTCAGGGAATAATTCACCCCTCCACTTT. It yields the protein CAISSGNNSPLHF.

The table lists this clonotype with many counts. V gene TRBV10-3 combines with J gene TRBJ2-7, with D maybe TRBD2 (6 bases). The V and J ends lost 5 bases and 6 bases respectively, with 11 bases between them. Germline assignment: CDR1 ENHRY and CDR2 SYGVKD. The CDR3 is made up of 12 amino acids. Written as DNA, the CDR3 is TGTGCCATCAGTTATGCGGAGGGCGAGCAGTACTTC. This codes for CAISYAEGEQYF.

The J gene is TRBJ1-4, the V gene TRBV11-2; 8 bases map to TRBD1. Germline CDR1 is SGHAT and CDR2 is FQNNGV. With 5 bases clipped from V and 3 bases from J, the junction kept 20 bases outside the gene matches. The CDR3 is 20 amino acids. CDR3 DNA: TGTGCCAGCAGCCCTATCAGCCGGACAGGGTGGCCCATCCCTAATGAAAAACTGTTTTTT. Amino acid sequence: CASSPISRTGWPIPNEKLFF.

This clonotype appeared many times. This sequence may be a read error, since a much larger clone differs from it by one base. This rearrangement joins TRBV5-1 to TRBJ2-2; possibly TRBD1 for D (5 bases). V dropped 0 bases and J dropped 5 bases, with 5 bases sitting between them. Germline V gives CDR1 SGHRS, CDR2 YFSETQ. This CDR3 is built from 13 residues. The CDR3 spells CASSLAGTGELFF. The CDR3, as DNA: TGCGCCAGCAGCTTGGCAGGGACCGGGGAGCTGTTTTTT.

This clonotype was counted ten times or more. The chain has TRBV28 and TRBJ1-2; D gene unclear. CDR3 length: 12 residues. Trimming stripped 5 bases from V and 5 bases from J, with 9 bases between. CDR1 is MDHEN and CDR2 is SYDVKM in the germline V gene. CDR3 DNA: TGTGCCAGCAGTCTTCGTCCATATGGCTACACCTTC. Amino acid sequence: CASSLRPYGYTF.

This clonotype has ten or more counts. The rearrangement uses TRBV10-3 and TRBJ1-2; tentative D call: TRBD1 (5 bases). Trimming stripped 7 bases from V and 5 bases from J, with 23 bases between. The CDR3 totals 16 residues. From germline, CDR1 is ENHRY and CDR2 SYGVKD. CDR3 residues: CAITPTLQELPYGYTF. CDR3 coding DNA: TGTGCCATCACGCCTACCCTACAGGAGCTTCCTTATGGCTACACCTTC.

V usage is TRBV20-1 and J usage is TRBJ1-2; possible D gene TRBD1, 5 bases. Germline lookup yields CDR1 DFQATT and CDR2 SNEGSKA (reference sequence). The V end lost 4 bases, the J end lost 8 bases, and 11 bases lay between the germline ends. This CDR3 spans 11 amino acids. The CDR3 loop reads CSATGTGGYTF. CDR3 coding DNA: TGCAGTGCTACAGGGACGGGGGGCTACACCTTC.

This clonotype was seen a handful of times. The chain recombines TRBV28 with TRBJ2-3; no clear D. V gave up 3 bases and J gave up 2 bases, with 15 bases separating them. CDR1 and CDR2 (germline): MDHEN, SYDVKM. This CDR3 has 16 residues. This chain's CDR3 is CASSFGPSPDTDTQYF. In nucleotides, the CDR3 is TGTGCCAGCAGTTTTGGCCCATCCCCCGACACAGATACGCAGTATTTT.

V is TRBV7-3 and J is TRBJ2-2; D is unresolved. The CDR3 is made up of 15 amino acids. The V end was cut by 1 base, the J end by 3 bases, with 9 bases between. Germline values: CDR1 SGHTA, CDR2 FQGTGA. CDR3 sequence: CASSLIGQDTGELFF. As DNA, the CDR3 is TGTGCCAGCAGCTTAATCGGTCAGGACACCGGGGAGCTGTTTTTT.

The chain uses TRBV5-1 and TRBJ1-1; TRBD1 is a possible D gene (6 bases). V gave up 4 bases and J gave up 0 bases, with 13 bases separating them. Germline V lookup: CDR1 SGHRS, CDR2 YFSETQ. The CDR3 extends over 15 amino acids. The CDR3 sequence: CASSALGGVNTEAFF. CDR3 nucleotide sequence: TGCGCCAGCAGCGCCCTAGGGGGGGTGAACACTGAAGCTTTCTTT.